This T cell receptor beta chain originates from a study of T-cell memory formation after mild COVID-19. V trimming: 1 base; J trimming: 8 bases; junction bases outside the gene matches: 9. This CDR3 region has 17 residues. Germline-derived CDR1 and CDR2 are SGHTA and FQGNSA. This clonotype was seen repeatedly, ten times or more. TCRdb analysed the 5' RACE reads with MiXCR anew, one entry per CDR3 protein. The table includes about 560,000 distinct CDR3 sequences, more than 15% detected once. The J gene is TRBJ2-1, the V gene TRBV7-2; 12 bases map to TRBD2. The sequenced sample was PBMCs or a T cell subset sorted from them (not recorded which). The sequence was collected from an adult woman who had mild COVID-19 (a few samples of this study predate the infection). Cell type and time point are not known. CDR3 sequence (DNA): TGTGCCAGCAGCTTAGTGCCACTAGCGGGAGGAGTGGATGAGCAGTTCTTC. Translation gives CASSLVPLAGGVDEQFF.